A selection of T cell receptor beta chains follows, all from one sample in a study of OX40 agonist ivuxolimab in advanced cancers. The repertoire was sequenced with immunoSEQ multiplex PCR; TCRdb's copy has only in-frame clones and lacks some. The table includes about 41,000 clones, roughly 78% detected once. The sample in question was CD4+ or CD8+ T cells sorted from blood, obtained in a trial of the OX40 agonist ivuxolimab. All receptors come from an adult with an advanced solid tumor such as melanoma, head and neck, liver or kidney cancer. Both conserved end residues are part of each CDR3. D genes are given only for firm matches. Clone size, where shown, is once, few, many, or a class for clones that have expanded.

J | size | D | V | length | DNA | CDR3
TRBJ1-5 | NA | NA | TRBV18 | 13 | TGTGCCAGCTCACCACCAAATGCTCAGCCCCAGCATTTT | CASSPPNAQPQHF
TRBJ1-1 | NA | NA | TRBV18 | 15 | TGTGCCAGCTCACCCCTCGAGGGCGCGGGCACTGAAGCTTTCTTT | CASSPLEGAGTEAFF
TRBJ2-6 | NA | NA | TRBV14 | 15 | TGTGCCAGCAGCCAAGATAGCAACAAGTTCAACGTCCTGACTTTC | CASSQDSNKFNVLTF
TRBJ2-7 | NA | TRBD1 | TRBV18 | 14 | TGTGCCAGCTCGGCACCAGGGGGTACCTACGAGCAGTACTTC | CASSAPGGTYEQYF
TRBJ2-5 | few | TRBD2 | TRBV5-4 | 16 | TGTGCCAGCAGCCGGACTAGCGGGGCCCGTGGGGAGACCCAGTACTTC | CASSRTSGARGETQYF
TRBJ1-4 | NA | NA | TRBV19 | 13 | TGTGCCAGTGGGAGGGGGTATTCTGAAAAACTGTTTTTT | CASGRGYSEKLFF
TRBJ2-5 | once | NA | TRBV7-2 | 15 | TGTGCCAGCAGCAGGGGGGTTGGGACCCAAGAGACCCAGTACTTC | CASSRGVGTQETQYF
TRBJ1-4 | medium-sized | TRBD1 | TRBV9 | 17 | TGTGCCAGCAGCGTAGGGGCCCAACAGGGGTTGGGCGAAAAACTGTTTTTT | CASSVGAQQGLGEKLFF
TRBJ2-5 | NA | NA | TRBV7-3 | 15 | TGTGCCAGCAGCTCCCACCCGGGACTTGAGGAGACCCAGTACTTC | CASSSHPGLEETQYF
TRBJ2-7 | NA | NA | TRBV5-6 | 13 | TGTGCCAGCAGCTTAGGAGACGGGTACGAGCAGTACTTC | CASSLGDGYEQYF
TRBJ1-2 | NA | NA | TRBV7-2 | 13 | TGTGCCAGCAGCACTTCGGGGGCCTATGGCTACACCTTC | CASSTSGAYGYTF
TRBJ1-5 | few | TRBD1 | TRBV6-5 | 14 | TGTGCCAGTAGGGGACAGGGAGGCAATCAGCCCCAGCATTTT | CASRGQGGNQPQHF
TRBJ1-2 | NA | NA | TRBV11-2 | 15 | TGTGCCAGCAGCTCTCTCTTGGACGGCGCTAGGAGCTACACCTTC | CASSSLLDGARSYTF
TRBJ2-3 | once | TRBD1 | TRBV6-6 | 13 | TGTGCCAGCAGAAGGGACAGAACAGATACGCAGTATTTT | CASRRDRTDTQYF
TRBJ2-5 | NA | NA | TRBV7-7 | 14 | TGTGCCAGCAGCGCCGGGGGCGAGAGGGGGACCCAGTACTTC | CASSAGGERGTQYF
TRBJ2-7 | few | NA | TRBV9 | 14 | TGTGCCAGCAGCGTAGTAGGAGACTCCTACGAGCAGTACTTC | CASSVVGDSYEQYF
TRBJ1-2 | NA | NA | TRBV7-2 | 15 | TGTGCCAGCAGCTCCTCGTCAAGGGGTAACTATGGCTACACCTTC | CASSSSSRGNYGYTF
TRBJ1-2 | once | NA | TRBV5-1 | 15 | TGCGCCAGCAGCTTGGTGCGTGCGGGCAGCTATGGCTACACCTTC | CASSLVRAGSYGYTF
TRBJ1-4 | NA | TRBD1 | TRBV4-1 | 14 | TGCGCCAGCGGGAAGGAGGGGGCTGGCGAAAAACTGTTTTTT | CASGKEGAGEKLFF
TRBJ2-5 | NA | NA | TRBV18 | 12 | TGTGCCAGCTCAAAATTCCAAGAGACCCAGTACTTC | CASSKFQETQYF
TRBJ1-6 | NA | TRBD1 | TRBV9 | 15 | TGTGCCAGCAGCGTGCGGGACAGGCAGAATTCACCCCTCCACTTT | CASSVRDRQNSPLHF
TRBJ1-1 | NA | NA | TRBV28 | 14 | TGTGCCAGCAGTTTAGAGGTCAGGAACACTGAAGCTTTCTTT | CASSLEVRNTEAFF
TRBJ2-5 | once | NA | TRBV7-2 | 14 | TGTGCCAGCAGCTTAGGCGGCAGCCAAGAGACCCAGTACTTC | CASSLGGSQETQYF
TRBJ2-7 | few | NA | TRBV29-1 | 14 | TGCAGCGTTACCGGGGACATAAGTACTTACGAGCAGTACTTC | CSVTGDISTYEQYF
TRBJ1-2 | NA | NA | TRBV5-1 | 13 | TGCGCCAGCGCCAGCGGAACGAACTATGGCTACACCTTC | CASASGTNYGYTF
TRBJ1-5 | NA | NA | TRBV27 | 13 | TGTGCCAGCAGTTTTAATGGCAATCAGCCCCAGCATTTT | CASSFNGNQPQHF
TRBJ2-7 | NA | NA | TRBV15 | 11 | TGTGCCACCAGCAGCTTGAACGAGCAGTACTTC | CATSSLNEQYF
TRBJ2-5 | NA | NA | TRBV30 | 13 | TGTGCCTGGACCGTAGGACAGCAAGAGACCCAGTACTTC | CAWTVGQQETQYF